The source of this TCR beta chain is a study of T cell responses to AZD1222 COVID-19 vaccine. The germline V gene encodes CDR1 SEHNR and CDR2 FQNEAQ (reference sequence). The CDR3 spans 14 residues. The ends lost 5 bases at V and 4 bases at J; junction bases unmatched: 4. Produced via immunoSEQ multiplex PCR; TCRdb's table is partial and in-frame only. Of about 94,000 clones in the sample, roughly 90% were seen once. As for this clone: Its antigen is currently unknown.

The study pooled second doses at about 4 or about 12 weeks. Study observations and caveats: The peak T cell response came first, and repertoires were sampled only after it. Most donors were white British, females outnumbered males, and clonal diversity was possibly underestimated. The study reported that nearly half of spike-specific TCRs target unmutated variant regions.

This clonotype originated in an adult who received the AZD1222 COVID-19 vaccine. Sequenced here: peripheral blood, sampled 28 days after the second AZD1222 dose. The V and J genes are TRBV7-9 and TRBJ1-4; 7 nucleotides agree with TRBD1. The CDR3 coding sequence is TGTGCCAGCAGCAGGGGGCAAGATAATGAAAAACTGTTTTTT. Residues: CASSRGQDNEKLFF.